This T cell receptor (beta chain) comes out of a study of T cell clonality in common variable immunodeficiency. Data came from immunoSEQ multiplex PCR; TCRdb stores just in-frame clones and leaves some out. The sample includes around 30,000 clones, none of them occurring once. This CDR3 has 15 amino acids. Trimming removed 0 bases at V and 8 bases at J, with 17 bases between. Germline V CDR1 and CDR2: GTSNPN, SVGIG (reference sequence). The table lists this clone with many counts. Antigen unknown. From the germline J gene comes the end of the CDR3, since the read stops 3 residues before it. Study-wide points: Reportedly, TCR beta sequences from common variable immunodeficiency showed fewer deletions and N-nucleotide insertions.

This TCR came from a human donor with common variable immunodeficiency. The J gene is TRBJ2-1, the V gene TRBV30, with D possibly TRBD1 on 5 matching bases. Sequencing input: peripheral blood mononuclear cells. CDR3 loop: CAWSVTAGIRDEQFF. Incomplete CDR3 DNA: TGTGCCTGGAGTGTAACGGCAGGGATTAGGGATGAG.